This T cell receptor beta chain is drawn from a study of OX40 agonist ivuxolimab in advanced cancers. Study as a whole: Participants could have had prior anti-PD-1, anti-PD-L1 or anti-CTLA-4 therapy, and less than 45% had some.

TCRdb keeps only in-frame clones here, not all; method: immunoSEQ multiplex PCR. The sample has around 100,000 clones, 85% to 95% seen once. Study results and limitations: In the 0.1 to 3.0 mg/kg range, CD4+ and CD8+ blood T cells had expanded clonally by week 6. More expanded clones were seen, on average, in CD8+ T cells than in CD4+.

Per germline, CDR1 SGHVS and CDR2 FQNEAQ. The CDR3 is 14 amino acids. Trimming cost V 5 bases and J 3 bases, with 14 bases left between them. With regard to this clone: Its antigen is not identified.

This chain connects TRBV7-8 to TRBJ2-7; TRBD2 is a possible D gene (5 bases). This receptor was obtained from an adult with an advanced solid tumor such as melanoma, head and neck, liver or kidney cancer. The specimen comprised CD4+ or CD8+ T cells sorted from blood, sampled in a trial of the OX40 agonist ivuxolimab. CDR3 loop: CASSGSLPGYEQYF. DNA for the CDR3: TGTGCCAGCAGCGGGAGTCTACCTGGCTACGAGCAGTACTTC.